The T cell receptor beta chain described here comes from a study of regulatory T cells in long-lasting Graves disease. The CDR3 spans 15 residues. Germline lookup yields CDR1 SGHRS and CDR2 YFSETQ. Described time point: newly diagnosed GD, antithyroid drugs for less than 3 months. PBMC RNA served as the TCR library source. Findings and limits, study-wide: TRBV28, TRBJ1-2 and TRBJ2-5 emerged as the favored segments in persistent disease. Accuracy may have been reduced by the small sample size. Persistent Graves' disease cases displayed lower TCR diversity than newly diagnosed ones.

Arm-PCR of CDR3 regions and iRepertoire HTBI primers were used to build TCR beta libraries. TCRdb ran MiXCR on the multiplex PCR reads and lists one entry per CDR3 protein. The sample holds more than 450,000 distinct CDR3 sequences, 12% seen once. The sample holds a few counts of this clonotype. Its antigen is not known. Relative to the germline gene, one junction end is altered; a read error may explain this. The same sample was also used in a study of T cells in Graves' hyperthyroidism and ophthalmopathy.

The TCR sequence derives from a woman under 40 with Graves disease. V is TRBV5-1 and J is TRBJ1-5; tentatively, D is TRBD1 (5 bases). The source material was peripheral blood mononuclear cells (PBMCs), sampled at new diagnosis, from a patient treated with antithyroid drugs. The CDR3 DNA reads TGCGCCAGCAGCTTGGCAGGGAGTAGCAATCAGCCCCGGCATTTT. The encoded protein is CASSLAGSSNQPRHF.